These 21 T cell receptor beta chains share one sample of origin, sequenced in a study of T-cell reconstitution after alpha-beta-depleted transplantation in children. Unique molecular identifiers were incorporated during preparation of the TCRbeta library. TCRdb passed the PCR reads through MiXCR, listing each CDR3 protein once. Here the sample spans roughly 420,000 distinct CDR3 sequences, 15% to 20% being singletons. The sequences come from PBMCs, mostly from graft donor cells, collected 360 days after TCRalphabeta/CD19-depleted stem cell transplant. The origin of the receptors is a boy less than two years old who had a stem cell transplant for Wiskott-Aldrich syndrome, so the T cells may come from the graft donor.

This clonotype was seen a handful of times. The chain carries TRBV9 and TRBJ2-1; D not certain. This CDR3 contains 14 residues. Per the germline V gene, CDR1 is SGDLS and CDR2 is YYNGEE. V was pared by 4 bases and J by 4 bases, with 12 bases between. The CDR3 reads CASSQESVYNEQFF. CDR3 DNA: TGTGCCAGCAGCCAGGAGAGCGTGTACAATGAGCAGTTCTTC.

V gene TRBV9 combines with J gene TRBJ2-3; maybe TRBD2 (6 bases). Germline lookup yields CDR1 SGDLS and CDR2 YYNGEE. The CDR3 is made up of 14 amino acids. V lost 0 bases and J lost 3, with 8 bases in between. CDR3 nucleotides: TGTGCCAGCAGCGTAGACGCGGGGACAGATACGCAGTATTTT. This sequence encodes CASSVDAGTDTQYF.

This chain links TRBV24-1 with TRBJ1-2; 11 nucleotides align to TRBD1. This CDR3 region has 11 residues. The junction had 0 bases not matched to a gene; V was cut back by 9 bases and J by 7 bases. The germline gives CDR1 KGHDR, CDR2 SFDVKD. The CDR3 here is CATGQGAGYTF. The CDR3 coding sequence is TGTGCCACCGGACAGGGGGCTGGCTACACCTTC.

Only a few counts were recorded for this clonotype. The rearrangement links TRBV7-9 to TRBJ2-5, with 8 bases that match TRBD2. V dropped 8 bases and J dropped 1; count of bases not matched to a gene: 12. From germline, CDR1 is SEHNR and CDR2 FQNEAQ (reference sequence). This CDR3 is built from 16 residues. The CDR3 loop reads CASAEGTSGFQETQYF. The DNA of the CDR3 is TGTGCCAGCGCCGAGGGAACTAGCGGCTTCCAAGAGACCCAGTACTTC.

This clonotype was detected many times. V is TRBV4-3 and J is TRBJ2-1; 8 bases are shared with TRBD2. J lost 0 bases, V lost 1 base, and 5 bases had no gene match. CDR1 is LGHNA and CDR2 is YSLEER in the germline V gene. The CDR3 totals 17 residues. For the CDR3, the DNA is TGCGCCAGCAGCCAAGGTAGCGGGGTGAACTCCTACAATGAGCAGTTCTTC. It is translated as CASSQGSGVNSYNEQFF.

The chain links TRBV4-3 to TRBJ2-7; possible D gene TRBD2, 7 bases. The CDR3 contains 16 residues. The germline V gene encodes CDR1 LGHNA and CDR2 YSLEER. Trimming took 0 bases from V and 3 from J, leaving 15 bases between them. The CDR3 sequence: CASSQDWGGGDYEQYF. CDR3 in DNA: TGCGCCAGCAGCCAAGATTGGGGGGGCGGTGACTACGAGCAGTACTTC.

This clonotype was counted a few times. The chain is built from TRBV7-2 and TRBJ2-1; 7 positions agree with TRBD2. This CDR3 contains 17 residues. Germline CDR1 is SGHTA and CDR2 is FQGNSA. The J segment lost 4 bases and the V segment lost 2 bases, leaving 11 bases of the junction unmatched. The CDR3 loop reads CASSLSLWEGLYNEQFF. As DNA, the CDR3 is TGTGCCAGCAGCTTATCACTGTGGGAGGGCCTATACAATGAGCAGTTCTTC.

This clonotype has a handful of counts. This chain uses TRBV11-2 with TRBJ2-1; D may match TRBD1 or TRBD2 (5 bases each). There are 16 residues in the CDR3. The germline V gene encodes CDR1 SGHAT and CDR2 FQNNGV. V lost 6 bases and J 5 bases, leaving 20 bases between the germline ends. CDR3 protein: CASSLKKGRQDNEQFF. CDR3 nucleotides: TGTGCCAGCAGTCTCAAGAAGGGACGGCAGGACAATGAGCAGTTCTTC.

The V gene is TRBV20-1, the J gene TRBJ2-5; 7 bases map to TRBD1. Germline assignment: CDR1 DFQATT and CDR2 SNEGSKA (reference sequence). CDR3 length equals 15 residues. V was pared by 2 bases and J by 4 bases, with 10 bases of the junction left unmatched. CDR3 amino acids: CSARYPGTAGETQYF. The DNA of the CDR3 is TGCAGTGCTAGATACCCTGGGACAGCAGGAGAGACCCAGTACTTC.

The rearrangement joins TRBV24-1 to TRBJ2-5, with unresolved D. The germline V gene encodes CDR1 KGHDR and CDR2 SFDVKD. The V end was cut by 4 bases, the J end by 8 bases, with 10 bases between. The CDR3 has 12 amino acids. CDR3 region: CATSDTRATQYF. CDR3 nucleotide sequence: TGTGCCACCAGTGACACCCGAGCCACCCAGTACTTC.

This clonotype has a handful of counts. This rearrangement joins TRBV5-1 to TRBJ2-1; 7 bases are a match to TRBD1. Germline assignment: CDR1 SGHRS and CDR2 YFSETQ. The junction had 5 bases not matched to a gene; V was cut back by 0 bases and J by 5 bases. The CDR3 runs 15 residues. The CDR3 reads CASSLGFGQDNEQFF. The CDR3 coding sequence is TGCGCCAGCAGCTTGGGATTTGGACAGGACAATGAGCAGTTCTTC.

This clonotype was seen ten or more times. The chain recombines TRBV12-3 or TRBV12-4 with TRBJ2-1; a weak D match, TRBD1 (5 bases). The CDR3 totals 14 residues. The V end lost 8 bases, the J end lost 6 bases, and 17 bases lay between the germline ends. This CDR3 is CASLDSPRFNEQFF. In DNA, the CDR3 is TGTGCCAGCCTCGACAGCCCCCGATTCAATGAGCAGTTCTTC.

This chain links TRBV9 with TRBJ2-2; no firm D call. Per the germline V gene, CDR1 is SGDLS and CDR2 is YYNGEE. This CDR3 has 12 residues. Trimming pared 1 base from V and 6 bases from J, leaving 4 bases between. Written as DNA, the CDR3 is TGTGCCAGCAGCGTATCTTCCGGGGAGCTGTTTTTT. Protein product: CASSVSSGELFF. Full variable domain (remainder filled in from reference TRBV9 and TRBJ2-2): DSGVTQTPKHLITATGQRVTLRCSPRSGDLSVYWYQQSLDQGLQFLIQYYNGEERAKGNILERFSAQQFPDLHSELNLSSLELGDSALYFCASSVSSGELFFGEGSRLTVL.

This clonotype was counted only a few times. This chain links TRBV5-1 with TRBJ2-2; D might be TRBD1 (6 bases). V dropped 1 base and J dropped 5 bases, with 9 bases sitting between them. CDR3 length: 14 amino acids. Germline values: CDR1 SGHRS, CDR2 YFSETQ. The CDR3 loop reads CASSLQGPTGELFF. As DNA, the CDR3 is TGCGCCAGCAGCTTGCAGGGGCCGACCGGGGAGCTGTTTTTT.

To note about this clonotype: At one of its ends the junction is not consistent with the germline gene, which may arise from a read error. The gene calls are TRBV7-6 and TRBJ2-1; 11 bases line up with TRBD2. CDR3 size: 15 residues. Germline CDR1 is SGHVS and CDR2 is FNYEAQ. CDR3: CASSLAGGPGREQFF. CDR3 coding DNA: TGTGCCAGCAGCCTAGCGGGAGGCCCAGGGCGGGAGCAGTTCTTC.

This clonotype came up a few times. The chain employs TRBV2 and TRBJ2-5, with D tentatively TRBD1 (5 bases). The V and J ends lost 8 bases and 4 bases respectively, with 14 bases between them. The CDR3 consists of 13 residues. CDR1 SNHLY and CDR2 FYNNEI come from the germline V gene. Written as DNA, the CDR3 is TGTGCCAGCTATCCAGGGTTCCCAGAGACCCAGTACTTC. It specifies CASYPGFPETQYF.

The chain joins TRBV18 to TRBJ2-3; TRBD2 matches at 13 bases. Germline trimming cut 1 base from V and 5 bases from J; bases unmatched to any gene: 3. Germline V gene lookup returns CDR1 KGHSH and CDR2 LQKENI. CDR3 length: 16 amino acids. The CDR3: CASSPLGLAGVDTQYF. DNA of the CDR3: TGTGCCAGCTCACCACTCGGACTAGCGGGGGTAGATACGCAGTATTTT.

CDR3 bases: TGTGCCAGCAGTGACCGGCTAGCCTACGAGCAGTACTTC. Translation gives CASSDRLAYEQYF. The chain links TRBV2 to TRBJ2-7; D not certain. The CDR3 length is 13 residues. Germline values: CDR1 SNHLY, CDR2 FYNNEI. V was clipped by 3 bases and J by 2 bases, with 8 bases between them.

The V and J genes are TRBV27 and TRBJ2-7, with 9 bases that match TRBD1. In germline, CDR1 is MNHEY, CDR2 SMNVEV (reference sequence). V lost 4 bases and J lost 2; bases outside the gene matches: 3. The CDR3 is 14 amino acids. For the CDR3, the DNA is TGTGCCAGCAGTTCACAGGGGGCTCCCTACGAGCAGTACTTC. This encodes CASSSQGAPYEQYF.

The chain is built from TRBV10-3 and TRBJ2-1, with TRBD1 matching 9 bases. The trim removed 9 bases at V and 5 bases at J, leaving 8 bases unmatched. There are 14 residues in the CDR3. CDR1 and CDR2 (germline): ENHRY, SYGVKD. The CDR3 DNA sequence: TGTGCCATGGGGGGACAGGGACCTCACAATGAGCAGTTCTTC. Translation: CAMGGQGPHNEQFF.

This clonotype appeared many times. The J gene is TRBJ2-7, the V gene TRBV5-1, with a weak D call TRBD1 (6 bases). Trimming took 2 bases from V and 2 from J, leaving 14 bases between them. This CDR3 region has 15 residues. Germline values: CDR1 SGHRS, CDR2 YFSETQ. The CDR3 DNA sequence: TGCGCCAGCAGCTTTGGAACAGGGTGGGCCTACGAGCAGTACTTC. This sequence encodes CASSFGTGWAYEQYF. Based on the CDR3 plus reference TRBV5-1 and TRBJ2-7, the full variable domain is KAGVTQTPRYLIKTRGQQVTLSCSPISGHRSVSWYQQTPGQGLQFLFEYFSETQRNKGNFPGRFSGRQFSNSRSEMNVSTLELGDSALYLCASSFGTGWAYEQYFGPGTRLTVT.